Reported below is one TCR beta chain. These data originate in a study of glioma-infiltrating T cells after dendritic cell vaccination. About the study: Dendritic cell vaccination trial patients had either newly diagnosed or recurrent glioblastoma.

The table came from immunoSEQ multiplex PCR; TCRdb's copy has only in-frame clones and leaves some out. The profile shows over 90,000 clones, more than 70% of them singletons. Germline CDR1 is SEHNR and CDR2 is FQNEAQ (reference sequence). The V gene lost 6 bases and the J gene lost 2 bases, with 10 bases spanning the gap. The CDR3 covers 13 residues. Documented time point: after dendritic cell vaccination, including at tumor progression/relapse. Sequencing used blood, obtained after dendritic cell vaccination. The chain couples TRBV7-9 to TRBJ2-5, with D possibly matching TRBD1 (6 bases). The source of this sequence is a human donor with glioblastoma. CDR3 DNA sequence: TGTGCCAGCAGAGCTAGGGGGCAAGAGACCCAGTACTTC. Translation: CASRARGQETQYF.